These 30 T cell receptor beta chains originate from one sample sequenced in a study of identical twins. Via MiXCR, TCRdb re-called the 5' RACE reads, giving one row per CDR3 protein. The sample includes some 500,000 distinct CDR3 sequences, 22% seen only once; the top ten take about 0.93%. These same records also appear under a second study, on T cells expressing NK-cell markers.

Specimen: CD4+ T cells sorted from blood. These receptors all stem from a woman younger than 30 in good health.

J is TRBJ2-1 and V is TRBV12-3 or TRBV12-4; TRBD1 matches at 7 bases. Unmatched junction bases numbered 4, after V lost 5 bases and J lost 6 bases. The CDR3 is 13 residues long. CDR3: CASSVRQGNEQFF. CDR3 DNA sequence: TGTGCCAGCAGTGTCCGACAGGGCAATGAGCAGTTCTTC.

This clonotype was counted a few times. J is TRBJ2-4 and V is TRBV15; D may be TRBD1 (6 bases). Germline V gene data show CDR1 as LNHNV and CDR2 as YYDKDF (reference sequence). The CDR3 spans 16 residues. Deletions cut 0 bases from V and 4 bases from J, with 13 bases between. CDR3 residues: CATSREVGRGKNIQYF. CDR3 DNA sequence: TGTGCCACCAGCAGAGAAGTAGGCAGGGGAAAAAACATTCAGTACTTC.

This clonotype was seen more than once but under ten times. The rearrangement uses TRBV5-6 and TRBJ1-6, with D possibly matching TRBD1 (5 bases). The CDR3 sequence is 14 residues long. Deletions cut 4 bases from V and 7 bases from J, with 12 bases between. Germline-derived CDR1 and CDR2 are SGHDT and YYEEEE. The CDR3 here is CASSPGRGNSPLHF. The CDR3 nucleotides are TGTGCCAGCAGCCCGGGACGGGGGAATTCACCCCTCCACTTT.

This clonotype was seen a few times. The V gene is TRBV5-1, the J gene TRBJ2-3; D possibly corresponds to TRBD1 (6 bases). The germline CDR1 and CDR2 sequences are SGHRS and YFSETQ. The CDR3 extends over 15 amino acids. The germline V and J ends were trimmed by 7 bases and 0 bases, with 15 bases remaining between them. The DNA of the CDR3 is TGCGCCAGCGGGGCACAGGGAAGAAGCACAGATACGCAGTATTTT. Amino acid sequence: CASGAQGRSTDTQYF.

This clonotype appeared a few times. The chain carries TRBV21-1 and TRBJ1-5; TRBD1 is the table's D call and was not checked against the DNA. TRBV21-1 is a recognized pseudogene. The CDR3 is 18 residues long. This CDR3 is CASSKALLGGGSNQPQHF. CDR3 in DNA: TGTGCCAGCAGCAAAGCGCTTTTAGGGGGCGGTAGCAATCAGCCCCAGCATTTT.

The sample holds many counts of this clonotype. The rearrangement joins TRBV7-9 to TRBJ1-1; a weak D match, TRBD1 (6 bases). The CDR3 has 15 residues. Germline CDR1 reads SEHNR; CDR2 reads FQNEAQ (reference sequence). V lost 7 bases and J lost 5, with 20 bases in between. CDR3 residues: CASTLLIQGGTEAFF. The DNA of the CDR3 is TGTGCCAGCACCCTATTGATACAGGGAGGGACTGAAGCTTTCTTT.

The chain employs TRBV2 and TRBJ2-2; no clear D gene. V lost 2 bases and J lost 8, with 3 bases in between. The CDR3 runs to 11 residues. Germline V gene sequence: CDR1 SNHLY, CDR2 FYNNEI. CDR3 nucleotides: TGTGCCAGCAGTGAATGGGGGGAGCTGTTTTTT. It specifies CASSEWGELFF.

This clonotype came up many times. The chain links TRBV7-9 to TRBJ2-3, with 9 bases aligning to TRBD1. Germline lookup yields CDR1 SEHNR and CDR2 FQNEAQ (reference sequence). V trimming: 7 bases; J trimming: 4 bases; junction bases outside the gene matches: 12. The CDR3 has 16 amino acids. The CDR3 coding sequence is TGTGCCAGCAACCCTTCCGGGACAGGGAACGCAGATACGCAGTATTTT. Translating gives CASNPSGTGNADTQYF.

This chain uses TRBV12-3 or TRBV12-4 with TRBJ2-3, with 13 bases fitting TRBD2. This CDR3 contains 19 residues. J was trimmed by 2 bases and V by 6 bases; bases with no gene match: 14. CDR3 nucleotides: TGTGCCAGCAGACCTACTAGCGGGAGGGGACTGGGTGCCACAGATACGCAGTATTTT. This codes for CASRPTSGRGLGATDTQYF.

This chain joins TRBV29-1 and TRBJ2-3, with TRBD1 matching 12 bases. CDR1 is SQVTM, CDR2 ANQGSEA, per germline. Trimming cost V 5 bases and J 4 bases; bases outside gene matches: 4. This CDR3 is 14 amino acids long. The CDR3 DNA reads as TGCAGCGTTAGGGACAGGGGGCCCTCAGATACGCAGTATTTT. Encoded protein: CSVRDRGPSDTQYF.

DNA for the CDR3: TGTGCCTGGAGGTGGTCCAGCGAGACCCAGTACTTC. Translating it yields CAWRWSSETQYF. The gene calls are TRBV30 and TRBJ2-5, with D uncertain. This CDR3 contains 12 residues. Deletions cut 3 bases from V and 5 bases from J, with 10 bases between. Germline-derived CDR1 and CDR2 are GTSNPN and SVGIG (reference sequence).

V and J are TRBV6-5 and TRBJ2-7; 8 nucleotides align to TRBD2. Germline trimming cut 0 bases from V and 4 bases from J; bases unmatched to any gene: 5. The CDR3 runs to 15 residues. Germline CDR1 MNHEY, CDR2 SVGAGI. The CDR3 reads CASSYSWPGGYEQYF. For the CDR3, the DNA is TGTGCCAGCAGTTACTCGTGGCCGGGAGGGTACGAGCAGTACTTC.

The chain employs TRBV21-1 and TRBJ2-7. TRBV21-1 is described as a pseudogene. CDR3 length equals 14 residues. The CDR3 region is CASTYQQYLYEQYF. CDR3 coding DNA: TGTGCCAGCACCTACCAACAATACCTCTACGAGCAGTACTTC.

J is TRBJ1-1 and V is TRBV29-1; D is undetermined. The CDR3 consists of 14 residues. Trimming stripped 7 bases from V and 0 bases from J, with 15 bases between. Germline CDR1 is SQVTM and CDR2 is ANQGSEA. In DNA, the CDR3 is TGCAGCGGGGCCCGGGCGTATATGAACACTGAAGCTTTCTTT. As protein: CSGARAYMNTEAFF.

This clonotype appeared a few times. The V call is TRBV7-9, the J call TRBJ2-7, with TRBD1 matching 8 bases. The V gene's germline CDR1 is SEHNR and CDR2 FQNEAQ (reference sequence). V dropped 5 bases and J dropped 3; count of bases not matched to a gene: 6. This CDR3 region has 14 residues. This CDR3 is CASSAGQGNYEQYF. The CDR3 DNA is TGTGCCAGCAGCGCCGGACAGGGCAACTACGAGCAGTACTTC.

A few counts support this clonotype. The chain is built from TRBV20-1 and TRBJ2-3; TRBD2 agrees at 8 bases. J was trimmed by 2 bases and V by 0 bases; bases with no gene match: 13. Germline CDR1 is DFQATT and CDR2 is SNEGSKA (reference sequence). The CDR3 spans 18 residues. CDR3 in amino acids: CSARDYYSGRELTDTQYF. In DNA form, the CDR3 reads TGCAGTGCTAGAGATTACTATTCCGGGAGGGAGCTCACAGATACGCAGTATTTT.

The chain is built from TRBV6-5 and TRBJ1-2, with D possibly being TRBD1 (5 bases). Germline V gives CDR1 MNHEY, CDR2 SVGAGI. CDR3 length equals 13 residues. V was clipped by 0 bases and J by 8 bases, with 10 bases between them. CDR3 in DNA: TGTGCCAGCAGTTACTCGCGGGGGAGCGGCTACACCTTC. This encodes CASSYSRGSGYTF.

The chain uses TRBV10-3 and TRBJ1-1; 8 bases align to TRBD1. The CDR3 extends over 15 amino acids. The V gene end was trimmed by 6 bases and the J gene end by 2 bases; junction bases not matched to a gene: 8. Germline V gene lookup returns CDR1 ENHRY and CDR2 SYGVKD. The chain's CDR3 is CAIRDGQGLNTEAFF. The CDR3 DNA reads TGTGCCATCAGAGACGGACAGGGTTTAAACACTGAAGCTTTCTTT.

In this sample, this clonotype turned up a few times. This chain connects TRBV3-1 to TRBJ2-1; 7 bases are a match to TRBD2. V shed 3 bases, J shed 0 bases, and the junction held 2 bases outside the gene matches. The germline gives CDR1 LGHDT, CDR2 YNNKEL (reference sequence). The CDR3 sequence is 15 residues long. CDR3 bases: TGTGCCAGCAGCCATAGCGGGTCCTCCTACAATGAGCAGTTCTTC. Translation gives CASSHSGSSYNEQFF.

V is TRBV4-3 and J is TRBJ2-6; D gene ambiguous. The CDR3 is made up of 17 amino acids. CDR1 LGHNA and CDR2 YSLEER come from the germline V gene. V lost 5 bases, J lost 3 bases, and 17 bases lay in between. The CDR3 here is CASSTHSPAGGANVLTF. The CDR3 DNA sequence: TGCGCCAGCAGCACCCATAGTCCTGCAGGTGGGGCCAACGTCCTGACTTTC.

This clonotype was recorded at least ten times. The chain combines TRBV29-1 with TRBJ2-5; D possibly corresponds to TRBD2 (5 bases). The V end lost 6 bases, the J end lost 3 bases, and 8 bases lay between the germline ends. The CDR3 runs 11 residues. Germline CDR1 is SQVTM and CDR2 is ANQGSEA. For the CDR3, the DNA is TGCAGCGTGAGGGAGAAAGAGACCCAGTACTTC. Translating gives CSVREKETQYF.

This clonotype was seen only a few times. The chain has TRBV20-1 and TRBJ2-7, with a weak D call TRBD2 (6 bases). The length of the CDR3 is 15 residues. V was cut by 4 bases and J by 3 bases, with 19 bases left in between. CDR1 and CDR2 from the germline V gene are DFQATT and SNEGSKA (reference sequence). DNA for the CDR3: TGCAGTGCTACCGGGGACTCAAGGGGAAACTACGAGCAGTACTTC. This codes for CSATGDSRGNYEQYF.

This clonotype was counted a few times. This rearrangement joins TRBV10-3 to TRBJ2-1; D is possibly TRBD2 (7 bases). V lost 7 bases and J 7 bases, leaving 11 bases between the germline ends. Germline V gives CDR1 ENHRY, CDR2 SYGVKD. The CDR3 runs to 12 residues. The CDR3 nucleotides read TGTGCCATCAAGGGGGAGGGAAATGAGCAGTTCTTC. Residues: CAIKGEGNEQFF.

This clonotype was detected many times. This sequence joins TRBV12-3 or TRBV12-4 and TRBJ2-3, with TRBD2 as a possible D gene (5 bases). V shed 5 bases and J shed 0 bases, with 12 bases lying between them. CDR3 length equals 15 residues. The DNA of the CDR3 is TGTGCCAGCAGTGGAAGCGGTACTAGCACAGATACGCAGTATTTT. It encodes CASSGSGTSTDTQYF.

In its sample, this clonotype was seen many times. The chain uses TRBV29-1 and TRBJ2-1; no clear D. Germline CDR1 reads SQVTM; CDR2 reads ANQGSEA. Trimming left V 3 bases short and J 0 bases short, with 9 bases between. The CDR3 spans 14 residues. The CDR3 loop reads CSVDGPGSYNEQFF. The CDR3 nucleotides are TGCAGCGTTGACGGGCCAGGCTCCTACAATGAGCAGTTCTTC.

The gene calls are TRBV11-3 and TRBJ2-3; 9 positions agree with TRBD2. CDR3 length: 14 residues. Germline values: CDR1 SGHNT, CDR2 YENEEA. After removal of 5 bases from V and 3 bases from J, the junction contained 3 bases not matched to a gene. The CDR3 DNA follows: TGTGCCAGCAGCAAGACTAGCGGAACAGATACGCAGTATTTT. Amino acids: CASSKTSGTDTQYF. The variable domain in full, with the rest retrieved from reference TRBV11-3 and TRBJ2-3, is EAGVVQSPRYKIIEKKQPVAFWCNPISGHNTLYWYLQNLGQGPELLIRYENEEAVDDSQLPKDRFSAERLKGVDSTLKIQPAELGDSAVYLCASSKTSGTDTQYFGPGTRLTVL.

The chain is built from TRBV3-1 and TRBJ2-7; D not resolved. Per the germline V gene, CDR1 is LGHDT and CDR2 is YNNKEL (reference sequence). This CDR3 has 13 amino acids. V was clipped by 1 base and J by 3 bases, with 7 bases between them. CDR3 in DNA: TGTGCCAGCAGCCAAGGTCCGATCTACGAGCAGTACTTC. Amino acid sequence: CASSQGPIYEQYF.

This clonotype was counted many times. The chain recombines TRBV10-3 with TRBJ2-3; D uncertain. V was shortened by 4 bases and J by 6 bases, with 11 bases between the two germline ends. The length of the CDR3 is 13 residues. Looked up from germline, CDR1 is ENHRY and CDR2 is SYGVKD. The CDR3 is CAISVNPWDTQYF. Written as DNA, the CDR3 is TGTGCCATCAGTGTCAACCCCTGGGATACGCAGTATTTT.

The V gene is TRBV5-1, the J gene TRBJ2-2; D is undetermined. V gave up 5 bases and J gave up 3 bases, with 11 bases separating them. This CDR3 contains 14 residues. CDR1 and CDR2 (germline): SGHRS, YFSETQ. Here the CDR3 reads CASRLSRDTGELFF. The CDR3 coding sequence is TGCGCCAGCAGGTTGTCTCGTGACACCGGGGAGCTGTTTTTT.

This clonotype has more than one count but fewer than ten. V usage is TRBV6-1 and J usage is TRBJ1-6; TRBD1 matches 10 bases. Germline loops: CDR1 MNHNS, CDR2 SASEGT. The CDR3 runs to 15 residues. V trimming: 5 bases; J trimming: 6 bases; junction bases outside the gene matches: 4. The CDR3 coding sequence is TGTGCCAGCAGTCAATGGGACAGGGGTAATTCACCCCTCCACTTT. Amino acids: CASSQWDRGNSPLHF.